The text below deals with one T cell receptor beta chain. What it binds is unknown. Germline CDR1 and CDR2: MNHNY and SVGAGI (reference sequence). V shed 0 bases, J shed 7 bases, and the junction held 6 bases outside the gene matches. The CDR3 has 16 residues. Graves' hyperthyroidism is called stable when ophthalmopathy does not progress within 18 months. Uncontrolled infection, other autoimmune disease, pregnancy and lactation each barred patients from inclusion. This entry belongs to a study of T cells in Graves' hyperthyroidism and ophthalmopathy. Overall study results and limits: The blood repertoire included most of the expanded thyroid clonotypes above 0.001. The model identified upcoming ophthalmopathy a median approximately six months ahead of onset.

The source material, RNA transcripts, was used to amplify TCR beta CDR3 regions. HTBI primers were the set used in a first-round RT-PCR of the TCR CDR3. TCRdb called the multiplex PCR reads again in MiXCR, with one record for every CDR3 protein. The sample carries roughly 290,000 distinct CDR3 sequences, roughly an eighth recorded once. The sequence was collected from a woman between 35 and 50 years old with Graves' hyperthyroidism. The sample was blood. The J gene is TRBJ2-2, the V gene TRBV6-6, with TRBD1 matching 9 bases. CDR3 residues: CASSYSGQGNLGELFF. The CDR3 nucleotides read TGTGCCAGCAGTTACTCGGGACAGGGTAATCTCGGGGAGCTGTTTTTT.